The following is a TCR beta chain sequence with its context. The CDR3 has 15 residues. Unmatched junction bases numbered 5, after V lost 5 bases and J lost 2 bases. Germline V gene lookup returns CDR1 SGHNT and CDR2 YENEEA. Authors' methods: Estimates of nucleated cell counts were drawn from the amplification of reference gene primers. Method: immunoSEQ multiplex PCR; TCRdb's copy keeps in-frame clones and lacks some. The DNA gave D and trimming, while V, J and clone size come from that table. The table has more than 300,000 clones, approximately 89% seen once. The sample originates from a study of blood T cell repertoires in COVID-19. The overall study: Researchers got acute and convalescent COVID-19 samples from the United States, Italy and Spain. T cells, B-cell-depleted T cells, or PBMCs supplied cDNA or gDNA.

Recruited during active infection, patients (from Seattle) were subsequently followed longitudinally. The rearrangement uses TRBV11-3 and TRBJ2-2; 7 bases are a match to TRBD1. This clonotype was obtained from a woman aged 25-40 years with COVID-19, enrolled during active disease. What was sequenced was peripheral blood. The CDR3 coding sequence is TGTGCCAGCAGCACCGGGACAGACAACACCGGGGAGCTGTTTTTT. The encoded protein is CASSTGTDNTGELFF.